This T cell receptor (beta chain) is from a study of T cell responses to AZD1222 COVID-19 vaccine. The germline V and J ends were trimmed by 1 base and 1 base, with 4 bases remaining between them. The germline CDR1 and CDR2 sequences are SEHNR and FQNEAQ (reference sequence). The CDR3 is 13 amino acids. Data came from immunoSEQ multiplex PCR; TCRdb stores just in-frame clones and leaves some out. The sample carries tens of thousands of clones, more than 85% recorded once. General study points: Most donors were white British and more were female, and clonal diversity was possibly underestimated. Nearly half of spike-specific TCRs reportedly target unmutated variant regions.

For this clone: Antigen: not known.

The rearrangement joins TRBV7-9 to TRBJ1-1; D ambiguous. This receptor was identified in an adult who received the AZD1222 COVID-19 vaccine. The specimen comprised peripheral blood, sampled 28 days after the second AZD1222 dose. CDR3 amino acids: CASSLGTNTEAFF. CDR3 sequence (DNA): TGTGCCAGCAGCTTAGGCACGAACACTGAAGCTTTCTTT.